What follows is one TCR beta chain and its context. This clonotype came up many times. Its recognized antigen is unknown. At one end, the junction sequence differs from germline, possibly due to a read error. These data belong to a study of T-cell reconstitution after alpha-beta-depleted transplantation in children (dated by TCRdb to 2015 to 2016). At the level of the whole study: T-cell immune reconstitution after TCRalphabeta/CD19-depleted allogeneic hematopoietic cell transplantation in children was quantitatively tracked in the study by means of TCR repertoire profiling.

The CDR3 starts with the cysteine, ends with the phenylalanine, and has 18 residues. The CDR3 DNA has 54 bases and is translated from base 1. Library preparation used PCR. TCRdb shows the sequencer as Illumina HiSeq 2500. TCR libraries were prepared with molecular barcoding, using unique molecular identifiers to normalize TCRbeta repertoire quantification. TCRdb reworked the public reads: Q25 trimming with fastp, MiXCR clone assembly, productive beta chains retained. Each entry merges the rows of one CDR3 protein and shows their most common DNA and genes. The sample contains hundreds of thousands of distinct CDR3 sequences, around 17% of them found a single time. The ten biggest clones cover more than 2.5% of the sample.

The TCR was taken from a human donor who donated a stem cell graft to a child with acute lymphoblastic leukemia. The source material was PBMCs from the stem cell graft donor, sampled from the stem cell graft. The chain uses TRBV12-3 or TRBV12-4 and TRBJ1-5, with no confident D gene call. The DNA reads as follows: TGTACCAGCAGTTTAGATAGTTGGATGAGGGAAGGCAATCAGCCCCAGCATTTT. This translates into CTSSLDSWMREGNQPQHF.